A selection of T cell receptor beta chains follows, all from one sample in a study of blood T cell repertoires in COVID-19. The repertoire was sequenced with immunoSEQ multiplex PCR; TCRdb's copy has only in-frame clones and lacks some. Altogether just over 250,000 clones are present, 80% to 90% being singletons, with the ten largest covering 2.3%. The sample comprised peripheral blood. These receptors originate from a woman in her fifties or sixties with acute or convalescent COVID-19. Both conserved end residues are trimmed from each CDR3.

TRBJ1-1 TRBV7-3 ASSLTAGGITEAF
TRBJ1-2 TRBV30 AWSLYDRPYGYT
TRBJ1-1 TRBV5-1 ASSTISSYTIATEAF
TRBJ2-1 TRBV6-4 ASSDSPGLAGYNEQF
TRBJ2-4 TRBV19 ASSIGQGGIAKNIQY
TRBJ2-4 TRBV6-1 ASSELRAGGENIQY
TRBJ1-2 TRBV3-1/TRBV3-2 ASSDYRGLYT
TRBJ1-2 TRBV28 ASTKTGAQGGDGYT
TRBJ2-3 TRBV30 AWSTGTGGWTDTQY
TRBJ2-2 TRBV5-6 ASALRRASTGELF
TRBJ1-5 TRBV18 ASSPQTGVWQPQH
TRBJ1-1 TRBV5-1 ASSEQGATGTEAF
TRBJ2-7 TRBV18 ASSPTQNYEQY
TRBJ2-1 TRBV14 ASSRQASIYNEQF
TRBJ2-5 TRBV30 AWIPLAAGVYETQY